This TCR beta chain was captured by sequencing in a study of CD8 T cells in ankylosing spondylitis. Study-wide findings and caveats: The study looked at matched synovial fluid samples from ankylosing spondylitis patients. Disease-linked clones were reported to be significantly enriched there. Characteristic, it appeared, of ankylosing spondylitis blood was a TCR beta motif of several highly homologous variants.

There are a few counts of this clonotype. No antigen is known for it. Molecular-barcoded quantitative 5'-RACE produced these TCR beta libraries. Each CDR3 protein gets one entry after TCRdb re-called the 5' RACE reads with MiXCR. The sample lists some 240,000 distinct CDR3 sequences; 8% to 9.5% were seen once. The CDR3 consists of 13 residues. Per the germline V gene, CDR1 is MNHEY and CDR2 is SMNVEV (reference sequence). V lost 5 bases to trimming and J lost 0 bases, with 7 bases between them. This TCR was recovered from a male donor with ankylosing spondylitis or in good health (not recorded which). Sequencing was performed on blood, either unsorted or a sorted T cell fraction (not recorded which). The chain couples TRBV27 to TRBJ1-1, with unresolved D. The DNA for the CDR3 is TGTGCCAGCAGTGCTCTCATGAACACTGAAGCTTTCTTT. Its protein product is CASSALMNTEAFF.